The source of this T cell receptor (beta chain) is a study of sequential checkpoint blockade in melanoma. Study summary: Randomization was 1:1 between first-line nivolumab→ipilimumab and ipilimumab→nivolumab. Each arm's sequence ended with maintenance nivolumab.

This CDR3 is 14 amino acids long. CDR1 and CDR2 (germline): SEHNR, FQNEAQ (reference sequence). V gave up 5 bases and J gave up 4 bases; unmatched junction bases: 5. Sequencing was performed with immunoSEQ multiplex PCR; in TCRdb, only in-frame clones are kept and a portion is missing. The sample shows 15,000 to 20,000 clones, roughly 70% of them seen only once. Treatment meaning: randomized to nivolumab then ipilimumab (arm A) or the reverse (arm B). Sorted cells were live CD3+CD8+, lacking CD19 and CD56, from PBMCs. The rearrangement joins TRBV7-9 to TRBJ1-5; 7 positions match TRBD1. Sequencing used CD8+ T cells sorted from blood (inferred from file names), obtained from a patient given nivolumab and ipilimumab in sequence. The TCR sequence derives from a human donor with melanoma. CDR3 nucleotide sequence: TGTGCCAGCAGCCCGGGACAGATAAATCAGCCCCAGCATTTT. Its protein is CASSPGQINQPQHF.